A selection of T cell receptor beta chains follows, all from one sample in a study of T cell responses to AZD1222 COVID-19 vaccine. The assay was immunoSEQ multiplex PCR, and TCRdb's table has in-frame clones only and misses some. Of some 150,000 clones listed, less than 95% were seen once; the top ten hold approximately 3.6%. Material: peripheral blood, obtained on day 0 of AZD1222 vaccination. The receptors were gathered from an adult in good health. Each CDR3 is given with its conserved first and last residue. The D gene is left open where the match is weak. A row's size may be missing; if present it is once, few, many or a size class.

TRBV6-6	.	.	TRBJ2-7	TGTGCCAGCACCCCGGCTGGCTCCTACGAGCAGTACTTC	CASTPAGSYEQYF
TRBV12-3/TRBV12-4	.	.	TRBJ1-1	TGTGCCAGCAGTTCGGACAGGAACACTGAAGCTTTCTTT	CASSSDRNTEAFF
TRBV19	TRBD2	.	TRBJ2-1	TGTGCCAGTAGTGAAATTTCTAGCGGGAGGGCCTACAATGAGCAGTTCTTC	CASSEISSGRAYNEQFF
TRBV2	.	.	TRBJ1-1	TGTGCCAGCAGTGAATCCGGGGAGGCACGGACTGAAGCTTTCTTT	CASSESGEARTEAFF
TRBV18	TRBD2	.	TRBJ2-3	TGTGCCAGCTCAGGACTAGCGCGTACGGATACGCAGTATTTT	CASSGLARTDTQYF
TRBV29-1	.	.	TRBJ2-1	TGCAGCGTTGAGAGGGCGGGCAGCTCCTACAATGAGCAGTTCTTC	CSVERAGSSYNEQFF
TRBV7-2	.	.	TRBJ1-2	TGTGCCAGCAGCTTAGACCGCTATGGCTACACCTTC	CASSLDRYGYTF
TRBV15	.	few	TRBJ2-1	TGTGCCACCAGGCAGACCAGGGGTGAGCAGTTCTTC	CATRQTRGEQFF
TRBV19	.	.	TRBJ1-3	TGTGCCAGTAGTCAATATCTAACCCCCCCGCCAGGTGGAAACACCATATATTTT	CASSQYLTPPPGGNTIYF
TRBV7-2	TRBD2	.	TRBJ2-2	TGTGCCAGCAGTTCTAGCGGGGGGGTTCACGGGGAGCTGTTTTTT	CASSSSGGVHGELFF
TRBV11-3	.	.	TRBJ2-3	TGTGCCAGCAGCTCCCCCGGGGCAGGGGTCACAGATACGCAGTATTTT	CASSSPGAGVTDTQYF
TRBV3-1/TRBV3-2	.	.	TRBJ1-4	TGTGCCAGCAGCCCTGGGATCCGGACCTCCAATGAAAAACTGTTTTTT	CASSPGIRTSNEKLFF
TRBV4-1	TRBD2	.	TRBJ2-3	TGCGCCAGCAGCCAAGGGCGGGGGGGCGGAGATACGCAGTATTTT	CASSQGRGGGDTQYF
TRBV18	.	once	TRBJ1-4	TGTGCCAGCTCACCGGCGGTCGCGTCGTTGAATGAAAAACTGTTTTTT	CASSPAVASLNEKLFF
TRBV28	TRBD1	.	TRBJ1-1	TGTGCCAGCAGTCACAGGACTGGACAGGGGGCCTTGGCTTTCTTT	CASSHRTGQGALAFF
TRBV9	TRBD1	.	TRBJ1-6	TGTGCCAGCAGCCTCTCCCGGACAGGGGGCCTCTCACCCCTCCACTTT	CASSLSRTGGLSPLHF
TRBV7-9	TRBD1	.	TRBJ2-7	TGTGCCAGCAGTACAGGGGTCCAAACCTACGAGCAGTACTTC	CASSTGVQTYEQYF
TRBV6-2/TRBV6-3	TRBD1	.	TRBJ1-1	TGTGCCAGCAGTACACGCCGGGACAGGGCAAGAGGTGGGGACACTGAAGCTTTCTTT	CASSTRRDRARGGDTEAFF
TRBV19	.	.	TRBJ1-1	TGTGCCAGTAGTATGGGCAACCTGGGGGGCACTGAAGCTTTCTTT	CASSMGNLGGTEAFF
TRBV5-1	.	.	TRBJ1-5	TGCGCCAGCAGCTTGTATGGGGGACCGAGCAATCAGCCCCAGCATTTT	CASSLYGGPSNQPQHF
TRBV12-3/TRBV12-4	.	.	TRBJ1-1	TGTGCCAGCACGAGGCAGAACACTGAAGCTTTCTTT	CASTRQNTEAFF
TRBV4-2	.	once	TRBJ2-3	TGTGCCAGCAGCCAAGAGCGGGGTCTGGGGGATACGCAGTATTTT	CASSQERGLGDTQYF
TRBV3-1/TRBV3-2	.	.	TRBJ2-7	TGTGCCAGCAGCCCCTATTGGGGCGGGGAGTACGAGCAGTACTTC	CASSPYWGGEYEQYF
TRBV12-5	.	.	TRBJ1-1	TGTGCTAGTGGGCGACCGGAGGGGAGAAACACTGAAGCTTTCTTT	CASGRPEGRNTEAFF
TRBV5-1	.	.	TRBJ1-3	TGCGCCAGCAGCTTGGGAACGACAGAGCGAGGAAACACCATATATTTT	CASSLGTTERGNTIYF
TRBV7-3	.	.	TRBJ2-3	TGTGCCAGCAGCTTTCGGGGGTTCGGTGGAGATACGCAGTATTTT	CASSFRGFGGDTQYF
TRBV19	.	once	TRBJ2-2	TGTGCCAGTAGTATAGTGGGCGGGGTCTCAAACACCGGGGAGCTGTTTTTT	CASSIVGGVSNTGELFF
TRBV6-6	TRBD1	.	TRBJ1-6	TGTGCCAGCATTAACGGACAGGGTGTTTCACCCCTCCACTTT	CASINGQGVSPLHF
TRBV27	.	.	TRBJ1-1	TGTGCCAGCAGTTTGGTCGGACGTCTGAACACTGAAGCTTTCTTT	CASSLVGRLNTEAFF
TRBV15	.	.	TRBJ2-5	TGTGCCACCAGCAGAGATTTGGTAGAGACCCAGTACTTC	CATSRDLVETQYF
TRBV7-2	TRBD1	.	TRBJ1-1	TGTGCCAGCAGCTTTTCTCCAGGGGGGGTGAACACTGAAGCTTTCTTT	CASSFSPGGVNTEAFF
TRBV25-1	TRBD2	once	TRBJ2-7	TGTGCCAGCAGTGATACTAGCGGGGCCTCCTACGAGCAGTACTTC	CASSDTSGASYEQYF
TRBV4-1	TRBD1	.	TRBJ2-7	TGCGCCAGCAGCCCCCTGACAGGGTCAAGAGGCGAGCAGTACTTC	CASSPLTGSRGEQYF
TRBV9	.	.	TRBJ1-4	TGTGCCAGCAGCGGCGGTGGGGGACTTAATGAAAAACTGTTTTTT	CASSGGGGLNEKLFF